This T cell receptor (beta chain) is drawn from a study of technical replicates of blood from several donors. Trimming removed 3 bases at V and 4 bases at J, with 15 bases between. This CDR3 spans 15 amino acids. Per the germline V gene, CDR1 is SNHLY and CDR2 is FYNNEI. The data were produced by immunoSEQ multiplex PCR, yet TCRdb's version contains in-frame clones alone and is incomplete. The profile shows 15,000 to 20,000 clones, roughly 89% of them singletons. The clonotype originates from a human donor in good health. The gene calls are TRBV2 and TRBJ1-2, with D possibly TRBD1 on 5 matching bases. Sample: PBMCs. The CDR3 DNA follows: TGTGCCAGCAGTGAGGTTTCGTCAGGGCTCTATGGCTACACCTTC. Translated: CASSEVSSGLYGYTF.